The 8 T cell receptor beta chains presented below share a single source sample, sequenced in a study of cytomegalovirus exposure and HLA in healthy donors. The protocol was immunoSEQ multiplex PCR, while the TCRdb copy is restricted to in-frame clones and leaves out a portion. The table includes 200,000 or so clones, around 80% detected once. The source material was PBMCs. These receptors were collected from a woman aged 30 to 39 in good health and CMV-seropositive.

The CDR3 here is CASSQSPGSYQPQHF. The CDR3 DNA follows: TGTGCCAGCAGCCAAAGCCCCGGGTCCTATCAGCCCCAGCATTTT. The rearrangement uses TRBV7-2 and TRBJ1-5; no reliable D call. From germline, CDR1 is SGHTA and CDR2 FQGNSA. The length of the CDR3 is 15 residues. V dropped 5 bases and J dropped 5 bases, with 16 bases sitting between them. The full variable domain, completed using reference TRBV7-2 and TRBJ1-5, is GAGVSQSPSNKVTEKGKDVELRCDPISGHTALYWYRQSLGQGLEFLIYFQGNSAPDKSGLPSDRFSAERTGGSVSTLTIQRTQQEDSAVYLCASSQSPGSYQPQHFGDGTRLSIL.

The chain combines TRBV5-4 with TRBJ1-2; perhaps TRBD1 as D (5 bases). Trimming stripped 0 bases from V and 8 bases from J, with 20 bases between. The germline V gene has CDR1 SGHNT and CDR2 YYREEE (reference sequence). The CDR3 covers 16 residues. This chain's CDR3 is CASSLGTFDRALGYTF. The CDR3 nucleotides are TGTGCCAGCAGCTTGGGTACTTTCGACAGAGCCCTGGGCTACACCTTC.

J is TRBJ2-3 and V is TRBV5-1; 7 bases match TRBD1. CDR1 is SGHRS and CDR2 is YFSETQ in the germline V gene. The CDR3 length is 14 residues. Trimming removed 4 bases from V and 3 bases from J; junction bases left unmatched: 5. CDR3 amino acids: CASSPGQETDTQYF. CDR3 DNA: TGCGCCAGCAGCCCTGGACAGGAGACAGATACGCAGTATTTT.

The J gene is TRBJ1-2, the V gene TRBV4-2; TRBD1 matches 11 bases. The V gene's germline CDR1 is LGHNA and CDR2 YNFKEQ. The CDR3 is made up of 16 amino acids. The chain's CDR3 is CALSRGTGGQICGYTF. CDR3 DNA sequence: TGTGCATTAAGTAGGGGGACAGGGGGTCAGATATGCGGCTACACCTTC.

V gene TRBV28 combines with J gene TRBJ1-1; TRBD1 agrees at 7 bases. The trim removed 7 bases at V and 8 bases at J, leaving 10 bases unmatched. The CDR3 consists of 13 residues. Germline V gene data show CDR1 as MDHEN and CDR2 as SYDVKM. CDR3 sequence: CASTTGTGQEAFF. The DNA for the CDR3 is TGTGCCAGCACAACAGGAACGGGACAGGAAGCTTTCTTT.

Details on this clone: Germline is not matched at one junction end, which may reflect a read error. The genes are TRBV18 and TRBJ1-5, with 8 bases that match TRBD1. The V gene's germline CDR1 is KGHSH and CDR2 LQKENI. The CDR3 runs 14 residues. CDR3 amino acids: CASSTGGSDQPQHF. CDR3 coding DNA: TGTGCCAGCTCAACAGGGGGTAGCGATCAGCCCCAGCATTTT.

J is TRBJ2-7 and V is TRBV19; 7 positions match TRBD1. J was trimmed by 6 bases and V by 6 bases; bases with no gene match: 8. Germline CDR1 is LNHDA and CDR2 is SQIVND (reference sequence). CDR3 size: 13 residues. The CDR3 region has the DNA TGTGCCAGTAGAGGGACAGAAAGCAGCGAGCAGTACTTC. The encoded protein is CASRGTESSEQYF.

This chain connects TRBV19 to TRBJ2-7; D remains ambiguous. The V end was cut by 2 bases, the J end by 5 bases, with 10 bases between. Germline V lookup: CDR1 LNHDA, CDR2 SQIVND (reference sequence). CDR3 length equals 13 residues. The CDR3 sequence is CASSITGGNEQYF. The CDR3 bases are TGTGCCAGTAGTATAACCGGTGGTAACGAGCAGTACTTC.